This entry features one TCR beta chain sequence. Its antigen target is currently unknown. No much larger clonotype is one base removed from it; base qualities were not supplied. These data come from a study of beta chain features in type 1 diabetes (dated by TCRdb to the late 2010s). Broadly, across the study: Mean age, gender distribution, total cell number and subset yield did not differ between patients and healthy donors. A total of roughly 100 million sorted cells were examined across all samples, and RNA yield correlated strongly with the number of cells per subset. Regulatory and stem cell-like memory subsets were obtained from only 8 patients and about eight healthy donors, while naive and central memory subsets were obtained from all 28 donors. In the study, TCRB repertoires of sorted circulating CD4+ T cell subsets from recently diagnosed type 1 diabetes patients were compared with those of matched healthy donors. Results and caveats for the whole study, not just this receptor: Because cDNA rather than genomic DNA was sequenced, highly expressing activated cells could have been over-represented, although no difference in activation and CD3 levels was found between groups. Naive, central memory and regulatory TCRB repertoires appeared to be more similar among patients than among healthy donors. Type 1 diabetes patients showed a moderate but significant shortening of TCRB CDR3 length in all four CD4+ subsets. Because small numbers of individuals were included in the HLA sub-analyses, any influence of HLA type on TCRB rearrangement was left unresolved. PCR may preferentially amplify shorter templates, but because patient and control samples were amplified and corrected together, any resulting skew would affect both groups equally. At VDJ recombination sites, patients with type 1 diabetes made fewer insertions and deleted more nucleotides, a pattern implying thymic rearrangement abnormalities.

From each donor, a single peripheral blood sample of approximately 120 mL on average was drawn into heparinised tubes. A BD FACSAria II and a panel including CD45RO, CCR7, CD25, CD127, CD95 and CD27 were used to sort naive, central memory, regulatory and stem cell-like memory CD4+ T cells. A purity above 95% was achieved for all sorted populations. Right away, PBMCs were isolated by Lymphoprep density gradient centrifugation and were stained directly, with no culture step. So that batch effects would be minimized, each experiment stained and sorted samples in pairs, pairing one healthy donor with one patient. Germline trimming: 4 bases from V, 4 bases from J; junction bases outside gene matches: 8. CDR1 and CDR2 (LNHDA, SQIVND) derive from the germline V gene (reference sequence). The CDR3, cysteine through phenylalanine, is 15 amino acids long. Only the CDR3 part of the read is kept: 45 bases, read in frame from the first base.

The entire isolated RNA was reverse transcribed using the High Capacity cDNA Reverse Transcription Kit, and thus expressed TCRB transcripts were sequenced. Deep immunoSEQ sequencing was performed on naive, central memory and regulatory T cell samples, with an average of roughly 3.3 million total reads per sample. Sorted cells were lysed in RLT buffer, and RNA was extracted using DNase-treated RNeasy Micro or Mini kits according to cell number. Each cell subset was processed on its own to prevent cross-contamination, while patient and healthy donor samples were processed together. The immunoSEQ multiplex PCR was used to amplify TCRB sequences from cDNA, generating 87-bp fragments that spanned the CDR3 region. Amplicons were sequenced on the Illumina HiSeq platform. The original pipeline was this. PCR bias was corrected computationally using synthetic template baselines, and reads within Hamming distance 2 were collapsed, with unmergeable singletons discarded. Reads were aligned against IMGT to assign V, D and J genes, CDR3 length and insertions or deletions at six rearrangement sites. Within each subset, clonotype counts were normalized to the number of sorted cells before true diversity and Gini coefficients were calculated with the tcR R package. Repertoire sharing was quantified using the overlap coefficient calculated on TCRB nucleotide sequences. Out-of-frame TCRB sequences from naive cells were analyzed to stand in for the pre-selection repertoire. The immuneACCESS repertoire file appears here via TCRdb, limited to in-frame rearrangements. These files lack a portion of the clones; in checked studies, under half of the deficit traces to unresolved V genes, and the cause of the others is not known. The V and J calls and clone size come from that table; D and trimming were worked out from the DNA. The sample table records some 700,000 clones; around 15% of these occur just once. The ten largest account for approximately 0.02% of the sample.

This sequence was found in a young man with type 1 diabetes. The sample consisted of naive CD4+ T cells from blood. Sample cell subset or site, as interpreted from the label and publication: true naive CD4+ T cells. This receptor chain uses TRBV19 and TRBJ1-2; 8 bases in between match TRBD1. The sequenced DNA is TGTGCCAGTAGTAAAGCCGCAGGGGGCGGCTATGGCTACACCTTC. Its translation is CASSKAAGGGYGYTF.